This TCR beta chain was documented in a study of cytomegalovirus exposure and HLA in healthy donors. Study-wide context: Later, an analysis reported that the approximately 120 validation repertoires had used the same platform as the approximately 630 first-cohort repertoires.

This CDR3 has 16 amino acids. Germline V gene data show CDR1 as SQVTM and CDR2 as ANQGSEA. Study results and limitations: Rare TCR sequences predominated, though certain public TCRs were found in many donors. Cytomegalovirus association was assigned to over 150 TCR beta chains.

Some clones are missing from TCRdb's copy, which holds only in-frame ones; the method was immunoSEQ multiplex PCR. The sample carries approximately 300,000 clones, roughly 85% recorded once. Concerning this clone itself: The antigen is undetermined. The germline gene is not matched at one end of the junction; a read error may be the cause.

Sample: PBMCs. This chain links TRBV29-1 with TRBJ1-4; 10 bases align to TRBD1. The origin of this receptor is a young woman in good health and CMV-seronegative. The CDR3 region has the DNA TGCACCGTTAGAGGCTCGACAGGGGGCGGAGGTGAAAAACTGTTTTTT. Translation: CTVRGSTGGGGEKLFF.